This T cell receptor (beta chain) emerged from a study of shared clonotypes between healthy human individuals. Genomic DNA of every subset was divided equally among multiple immunoSEQ plates. Scientists sequenced DNA from unsorted PBMC on ten immunoSEQ deep assay plates. Assay: immunoSEQ multiplex PCR; the TCRdb copy retains only in-frame clones and omits some. The sample shows about 490,000 clones, about 85% of them seen only once. Each unsorted sample relied on about 90 million PBMCs as its source of genomic DNA. V was shortened by 2 bases and J by 2 bases, with 4 bases between the two germline ends. CDR1 SGHNT and CDR2 YYREEE come from the germline V gene (reference sequence). The CDR3 is made up of 12 amino acids.

The rearrangement links TRBV5-4 to TRBJ1-2; D call uncertain. This receptor was taken from a woman aged 35 to 49 in good health. Some clones in this sample may be carry-over from other donors' samples. The sequencing input was PBMCs. Here the CDR3 reads CASSFGNYGYTF. CDR3 DNA sequence: TGTGCCAGCAGCTTCGGAAACTATGGCTACACCTTC.